A single T cell receptor (beta chain) is shown here with its context. This entry belongs to a study of blood T cell repertoires in COVID-19. As for the study in general: T cells, B-cell-depleted T cells, or PBMCs provided the cDNA or gDNA that served as material.

Trimming cost V 1 base and J 5 bases, with 17 bases left between them. The CDR3 consists of 16 residues. CDR1 and CDR2 from the germline V gene are SNHLY and FYNNEI. Repertoires were generated with immunoSEQ multiplex PCR, while TCRdb's copy carries only in-frame clones and drops some. The data contain about 170,000 clones, approximately 85% of them singletons. The J gene is TRBJ1-2, the V gene TRBV2; tentative D call: TRBD1 (5 bases). This clonotype originated in a man older than 75 with COVID-19, enrolled during active disease. Source material: peripheral blood. As DNA, the CDR3 is TGTGCCAGCAGTGAAGAATATTTGGGCAGGGATTATGGCTACACCTTC. This encodes CASSEEYLGRDYGYTF.